This T cell receptor beta chain was sequenced during a study of blood T cell repertoires in COVID-19. Overall study context: Collection of acute and convalescent COVID-19 samples took place in the United States, Italy and Spain. PBMCs, B-cell-depleted T cells, or T cells were the source of the cDNA or gDNA that made up the material.

The CDR3 has 13 residues. V was trimmed by 0 bases and J by 8 bases, leaving 9 bases between them. CDR1 SGDLS and CDR2 YYNGEE come from the germline V gene. Per the original methods: Researchers report that nucleated cell counts were estimated from reference gene primer amplification. The repertoire was sequenced with immunoSEQ multiplex PCR; TCRdb's copy has only in-frame clones and lacks some. V, J and clone size are taken as reported in that table, and D and trimming were inferred from the DNA itself. The sample includes approximately 200,000 clones, 80% to 90% of them seen just once. This clonotype was obtained from a man in his 60s who had recovered from COVID-19. The J gene is TRBJ2-1, the V gene TRBV9; unclear D gene. Specimen: peripheral blood. This CDR3 is CASSVGASYEQFF. The DNA for the CDR3 is TGTGCCAGCAGCGTAGGAGCGTCCTATGAGCAGTTCTTC.